This TCR beta chain is drawn from a study of T cell responses to AZD1222 COVID-19 vaccine. As for this clone: The antigen is undetermined.

The table came from immunoSEQ multiplex PCR; TCRdb's copy has only in-frame clones and leaves some out. Seen here are about 180,000 clones, 80% to 95% observed once, and the top ten hold around 0.98%. The V and J ends lost 10 bases and 5 bases respectively, with 8 bases between them. CDR1 SNHLY and CDR2 FYNNEI come from the germline V gene. This CDR3 has 11 amino acids. General observations from the study: All repertoire sampling was performed exclusively after the peak T cell response. Close to half of spike-specific TCRs reportedly recognize unmutated variant regions. Among those given AZD1222, only five to seven were seropositive at baseline.

This chain uses TRBV2 with TRBJ2-2; D call uncertain. This receptor was identified in an adult who received the MenACWY meningococcal vaccine as a control. Source: peripheral blood, taken 28 days after the second dose of the MenACWY control vaccine. The DNA of the CDR3 is TGTGCCACTAGAGGAACCGGGGAGCTGTTTTTT. It yields the protein CATRGTGELFF.